This T cell receptor (beta chain) was obtained from a study of cytomegalovirus exposure and HLA in healthy donors. The V segment lost 4 bases and the J segment 7 bases; nucleotides outside the gene matches: 4. The CDR3 sequence is 15 residues long. Germline CDR1 SGHTA, CDR2 FQGTGA. PCR employed 60 Vbeta and 13 Jbeta primers. The repertoire was sequenced with immunoSEQ multiplex PCR; TCRdb's copy has only in-frame clones and lacks some. The top ten clones hold approximately 5% of a sample with some 110,000 clones, approximately 76% of them seen once. The chain couples TRBV7-3 to TRBJ2-1, with TRBD2 identical over 13 bases. This sequence was found in a woman under 30 in good health and CMV-seropositive. The source material was PBMCs. The CDR3 loop reads CASSYGLAGVNEQFF. The CDR3 coding sequence is TGTGCCAGCAGCTACGGACTAGCGGGAGTAAATGAGCAGTTCTTC.